What follows describes a single T cell receptor beta chain. The data were taken from a study of blood T cell repertoires in COVID-19. V lost 7 bases and J lost 8, with 11 bases in between. Germline V gene lookup returns CDR1 SNHLY and CDR2 FYNNEI. The CDR3 length is 11 residues. Produced via immunoSEQ multiplex PCR; TCRdb's table is partial and in-frame only. The sample has approximately 93,000 clones; about 86% are singletons. The chain uses TRBV2 and TRBJ1-1; D unresolved. The sample comprised peripheral blood. This receptor was taken from a man aged 50-60 years with COVID-19, enrolled during active disease. Here the CDR3 reads CASTSTQEAFF. The CDR3 DNA reads TGTGCCAGCACCAGTACACAAGAAGCTTTCTTT.